This TCR beta chain originates from a study of cytomegalovirus exposure and HLA in healthy donors. Study-level results: After further analysis at a later stage, around 17,000 TCR beta sequences were associated with HLA alleles at 0.05 false discovery rate. The authors listed around 150 TCR beta chains as cytomegalovirus-associated. Earlier analysis found most TCR beta V segments productive about 87% or about 30% of the time.

Points on this clone: The antigen is unknown.

A multiplex PCR was run with 60 Vbeta primers and 13 Jbeta primers. In the authors' workflow: Unique TCR beta chains numbered approximately 80 million in a later analysis, with around 12 million shared. TCRdb's table, derived via immunoSEQ multiplex PCR, lists solely in-frame clones and lacks some. The V and J calls and clone size come from that table; D and trimming were worked out from the DNA. The data show around 100,000 clones, with approximately 84% seen just once and 5.6% held by the top ten. The CDR3 has 14 residues. Germline V gives CDR1 SGHNT, CDR2 YYREEE (reference sequence). J lost 4 bases, V lost 2 bases, and 2 bases had no gene match.

This clonotype originated in a woman between 18 and 29 years old in good health and CMV-seropositive. What was sequenced was PBMCs. The chain carries TRBV5-4 and TRBJ2-7; 11 nucleotides agree with TRBD1. Here the CDR3 reads CASSFGTGGYEQYF. The CDR3 DNA reads as TGTGCCAGCAGCTTCGGGACAGGGGGGTACGAGCAGTACTTC.